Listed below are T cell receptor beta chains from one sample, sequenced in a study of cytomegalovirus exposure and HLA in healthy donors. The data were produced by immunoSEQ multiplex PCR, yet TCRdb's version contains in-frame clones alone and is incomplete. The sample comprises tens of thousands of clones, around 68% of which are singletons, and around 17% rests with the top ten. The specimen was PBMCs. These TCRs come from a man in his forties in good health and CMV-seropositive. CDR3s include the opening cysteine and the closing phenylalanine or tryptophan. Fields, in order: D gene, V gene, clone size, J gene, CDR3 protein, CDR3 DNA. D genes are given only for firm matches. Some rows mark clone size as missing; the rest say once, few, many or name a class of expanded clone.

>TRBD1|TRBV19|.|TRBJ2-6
CALGRTGNTGANVLTF
TGTGCACTAGGGAGGACAGGGAATACTGGGGCCAACGTCCTGACTTTC
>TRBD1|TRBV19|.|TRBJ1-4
CASSIGTGGGRLKEKLFF
TGTGCCAGTAGTATAGGGACAGGGGGCGGTAGGTTGAAAGAAAAACTGTTTTTT
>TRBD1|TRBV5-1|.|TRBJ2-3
CASSSTGTARPDTQYF
TGCGCCAGCAGCTCTACCGGGACAGCGCGTCCAGATACGCAGTATTTT
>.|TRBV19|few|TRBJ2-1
CASSSSGGSFASEQFF
TGTGCCAGTAGTAGTTCCGGGGGATCCTTTGCGAGTGAGCAGTTCTTC
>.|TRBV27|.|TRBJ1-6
CASTPGQHNNSPLHF
TGTGCCAGCACTCCAGGACAGCATAATAATTCACCCCTCCACTTT
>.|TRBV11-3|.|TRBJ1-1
CASSLDGHPNTEAFF
TGTGCCAGCAGCTTAGATGGGCACCCGAACACTGAAGCTTTCTTT
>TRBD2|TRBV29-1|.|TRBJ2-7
CSVAGGAGGGYEQYF
TGCAGCGTGGCCGGAGGAGCGGGAGGGGGCTACGAGCAGTACTTC
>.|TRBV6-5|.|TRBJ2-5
CASPSVRGFQETQYF
TGTGCCAGCCCCTCCGTTCGAGGTTTCCAAGAGACCCAGTACTTC
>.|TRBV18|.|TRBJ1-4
CASSPEGRENNEKLFF
TGTGCCAGCTCACCAGAGGGCCGTGAAAATAATGAAAAACTGTTTTTT
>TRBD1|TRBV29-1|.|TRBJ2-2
CSASRQGNTGELFF
TGCAGCGCCTCCAGACAGGGAAACACCGGGGAGCTGTTTTTT
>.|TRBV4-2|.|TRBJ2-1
CASSQDHLGVYNEQFF
TGTGCCAGCAGCCAAGATCACCTCGGGGTCTACAATGAGCAGTTCTTC
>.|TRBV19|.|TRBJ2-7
CASSIEQGFSYEQYF
TGTGCCAGTAGTATAGAACAGGGATTCTCCTACGAGCAGTACTTC
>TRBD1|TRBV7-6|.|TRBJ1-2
CASSPGTGGAGGYTF
TGTGCCAGCAGCCCAGGGACAGGGGGCGCAGGAGGCTACACCTTC
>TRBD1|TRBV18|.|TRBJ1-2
CASSPPGQGASSYTF
TGTGCCAGCTCACCACCGGGACAGGGGGCTTCAAGCTACACCTTC
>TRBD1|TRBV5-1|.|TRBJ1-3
CASSSTGGPGNTIYF
TGCGCCAGCAGCTCAACAGGGGGTCCTGGAAACACCATATATTTT
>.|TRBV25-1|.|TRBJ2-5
CASSEAGPAETQYF
TGTGCCAGCAGTGAAGCGGGCCCCGCGGAGACCCAGTACTTC
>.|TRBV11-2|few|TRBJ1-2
CASSLTAGAGGGYTF
TGTGCCAGCAGCTTAACCGCGGGCGCCGGGGGGGGCTACACCTTC
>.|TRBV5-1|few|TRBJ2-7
CASKWSGEEVYEQYF
TGCGCCAGCAAATGGTCGGGGGAGGAAGTTTACGAGCAGTACTTC
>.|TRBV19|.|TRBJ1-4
CASSTYRGEKLFF
TGTGCCAGTAGTACCTACCGGGGTGAAAAACTGTTTTTT
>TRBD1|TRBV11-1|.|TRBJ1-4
CASSSWDSPNEKLFF
TGTGCCAGCAGCTCTTGGGACAGCCCAAATGAAAAACTGTTTTTT
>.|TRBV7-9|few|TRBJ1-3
CASSPPGGRDGGNTIYF
TGTGCCAGCAGCCCACCGGGGGGCAGGGATGGTGGAAACACCATATATTTT
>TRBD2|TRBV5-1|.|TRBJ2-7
CASSPGTSGYSYEQYF
TGCGCCAGCAGCCCAGGGACTAGCGGATACTCCTACGAGCAGTACTTC
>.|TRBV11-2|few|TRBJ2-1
CASSPVRGYNEQFF
TGTGCCAGCAGCCCCGTCAGGGGCTACAATGAGCAGTTCTTC
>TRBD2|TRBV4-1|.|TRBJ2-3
CASSQDRAGEHGTQYF
TGCGCCAGCAGCCAAGATCGAGCGGGGGAACATGGAACGCAGTATTTT
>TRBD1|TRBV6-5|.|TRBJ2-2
CASNPGQGPTGELFF
TGTGCCAGCAATCCGGGACAGGGCCCCACCGGGGAGCTGTTTTTT
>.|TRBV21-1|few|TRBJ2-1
CASSPSGYPWREVGDNEQFF
TGTGCCAGCAGCCCCTCGGGGTATCCATGGCGGGAGGTAGGGGACAATGAGCAGTTCTTC
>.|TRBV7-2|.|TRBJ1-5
CASSFATESNQPQHF
TGTGCCAGCAGCTTCGCGACAGAGTCCAATCAGCCCCAGCATTTT
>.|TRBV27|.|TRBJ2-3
CASSLSWGASTDTQYF
TGTGCCAGCAGTTTATCCTGGGGCGCTAGCACAGATACGCAGTATTTT
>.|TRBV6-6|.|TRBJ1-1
CASSYTVNTEAFF
TGTGCCAGCAGTTACACGGTGAACACTGAAGCTTTCTTT